The 22 T cell receptor beta chains below all came from one sample that was sequenced in a study of T cells in Graves' hyperthyroidism and ophthalmopathy. Amplified regions were TCR beta CDR3 sequences from RNA transcripts. RT-PCR in the first round (using the HTBI primer set) targeted the TCR CDR3. TCRdb recomputed calls from the multiplex PCR reads with MiXCR, one row per CDR3 protein. The repertoire has under 400,000 distinct CDR3 sequences, roughly 17% of them found once; the top ten carry approximately 35%. Sequencing input: blood. The receptors shown here come from a man aged 25 to 40 with Graves' hyperthyroidism.

A few counts support this clonotype. J is TRBJ2-5 and V is TRBV13; D is tentatively TRBD1 or TRBD2 (5 bases each). V was cut by 5 bases and J by 2 bases, with 15 bases left in between. The CDR3 runs to 15 residues. From germline, CDR1 is PRHDT and CDR2 FYEKMQ (reference sequence). CDR3 in DNA: TGTGCCAGCAGCGTCGGGGACGGAACACAAGAGACCCAGTACTTC. It codes for CASSVGDGTQETQYF.

V and J are TRBV6-1 and TRBJ1-4; D unresolved. The germline CDR1 and CDR2 sequences are MNHNS and SASEGT. The V gene lost 8 bases and the J gene lost 7 bases, with 17 bases spanning the gap. The CDR3 has 14 residues. The chain's CDR3 is CASSPDAGSEKLFF. The CDR3, as DNA: TGTGCCAGCTCCCCTGACGCAGGAAGTGAAAAACTGTTTTTT.

The chain employs TRBV6-2 or TRBV6-3 and TRBJ1-6, with a tentative D call TRBD1 (5 bases). CDR1 is MNHEY and CDR2 is SVGEGT in the germline V gene. Trimming cost V 8 bases and J 8 bases, with 10 bases left between them. The CDR3 loop spans 12 amino acids. The CDR3 reads CASRGEYSPLHF. The CDR3 region has the DNA TGTGCCAGCCGGGGGGAATATTCACCCCTCCACTTT.

The chain joins TRBV13 to TRBJ2-1; TRBD2 matches at 7 bases. CDR1 and CDR2 (germline): PRHDT, FYEKMQ (reference sequence). The CDR3 is 18 residues long. The junction had 15 bases not matched to a gene; V was cut back by 5 bases and J by 2 bases. CDR3 in DNA: TGTGCCAGCAGCCTCCTGGGCAGGGCTAGCGGCACCTACAATGAGCAGTTCTTC. Protein product: CASSLLGRASGTYNEQFF.

A few counts support this clonotype. This chain joins TRBV12-3 or TRBV12-4 and TRBJ2-7, with 8 bases that match TRBD1. The CDR3 covers 15 residues. V dropped 5 bases and J dropped 9; count of bases not matched to a gene: 15. This chain's CDR3 is CASSHRDRYSQGQYF. CDR3 in DNA: TGTGCCAGCAGTCACCGGGACAGGTACTCCCAAGGGCAGTACTTC.

This clonotype has at least ten counts. The J gene is TRBJ2-6, the V gene TRBV30; TRBD1 matches at 8 bases. V shed 7 bases, J shed 1 base, and the junction held 3 bases outside the gene matches. The germline CDR1 and CDR2 sequences are GTSNPN and SVGIG (reference sequence). The CDR3 covers 14 residues. The CDR3 reads CALDRASGANVLTF. In DNA, the CDR3 is TGTGCCTTGGACAGGGCGTCTGGGGCCAACGTCCTGACTTTC.

The sample holds a few counts of this clonotype. The V gene is TRBV12-3 or TRBV12-4, the J gene TRBJ2-1; unclear D gene. This CDR3 is built from 15 residues. Trimming took off 6 bases at V and 5 bases at J, with 17 bases between the two ends. The CDR3 here is CASSTPWQSDNEQFF. The CDR3 nucleotides are TGTGCCAGCAGCACCCCTTGGCAGTCAGACAATGAGCAGTTCTTC.

This clonotype was observed a handful of times. A clone one base away is much larger, so this may be a read error. Written as DNA, the CDR3 is TGTGCCAGCAGACCCATCCGAGGTGCAACTAATGAAAAACTGGTTTTT. It yields the protein CASRPIRGATNEKLVF. The gene calls are TRBV11-2 and TRBJ1-4; D not certain. The germline CDR1 and CDR2 sequences are SGHAT and FQNNGV. The CDR3 extends over 16 amino acids.

This clonotype was seen at least ten times. Here the CDR3 DNA reads TGCAGTGCTAGCACGGGACTAGCGGACGACAATGAGCAGTTCTTC. Protein: CSASTGLADDNEQFF. V is TRBV20-1 and J is TRBJ2-1, with 11 bases that match TRBD2. The length of the CDR3 is 15 residues. Per the germline V gene, CDR1 is DFQATT and CDR2 is SNEGSKA (reference sequence). Trimming at V came to 3 bases and at J to 5 bases, leaving 6 bases not matched to a gene.

The sample holds many counts of this clonotype. V is TRBV2 and J is TRBJ2-7; tentative D call: TRBD1 (6 bases). Per the germline V gene, CDR1 is SNHLY and CDR2 is FYNNEI. The CDR3 is 14 amino acids. Trimming took off 5 bases at V and 2 bases at J, with 13 bases between the two ends. Here the CDR3 reads CASSNRDTTYEQYF. In DNA form, the CDR3 reads TGTGCCAGCAGTAACCGGGACACTACCTACGAGCAGTACTTC. Filled out from reference TRBV2 and TRBJ2-7, the complete variable domain reads EPEVTQTPSHQVTQMGQEVILRCVPISNHLYFYWYRQILGQKVEFLVSFYNNEISEKSEIFDDQFSVERPDGSNFTLKIRSTKLEDSAMYFCASSNRDTTYEQYFGPGTRLTVT.

This clonotype was seen many times. The rearrangement links TRBV27 to TRBJ1-1, with a tentative D call TRBD1 (5 bases). CDR1 is MNHEY and CDR2 is SMNVEV in the germline V gene (reference sequence). V was clipped by 5 bases and J by 5 bases, with 21 bases between them. CDR3 size: 16 residues. CDR3 region: CASSTTETGAWTEAFF. Here the CDR3 DNA reads TGTGCCAGCAGTACAACCGAAACCGGGGCCTGGACTGAAGCTTTCTTT.

This clonotype was detected ten times or more. This chain uses TRBV7-2 with TRBJ2-7; 9 bases agree with TRBD1. Germline CDR1 is SGHTA and CDR2 is FQGNSA. After removal of 3 bases from V and 3 bases from J, the junction contained 12 bases not matched to a gene. The CDR3 consists of 17 residues. The CDR3 loop reads CASSFTTRTGVLYEQYF. CDR3 in DNA: TGTGCCAGCAGCTTTACCACTCGGACAGGGGTCCTCTACGAGCAGTACTTC. Full variable domain (rest looked up from reference TRBV7-2 and TRBJ2-7): GAGVSQSPSNKVTEKGKDVELRCDPISGHTALYWYRQSLGQGLEFLIYFQGNSAPDKSGLPSDRFSAERTGGSVSTLTIQRTQQEDSAVYLCASSFTTRTGVLYEQYFGPGTRLTVT.

This clonotype has more than one count but fewer than ten. This chain connects TRBV30 to TRBJ1-1; 7 bases map to TRBD1. Germline V gene sequence: CDR1 GTSNPN, CDR2 SVGIG (reference sequence). Losses at the gene ends were 4 bases for V and 11 bases for J; bases not matched to a gene: 16. The CDR3 is made up of 14 amino acids. The CDR3 loop reads CAWTVLGGGQSAFF. CDR3 DNA: TGTGCCTGGACCGTTTTGGGTGGGGGACAGTCCGCTTTCTTT.

This clonotype was counted a few times. V gene TRBV20-1 combines with J gene TRBJ1-2; the D gene is possibly TRBD1 (5 bases). Germline V gene sequence: CDR1 DFQATT, CDR2 SNEGSKA (reference sequence). The CDR3 runs 12 residues. The V end was cut by 6 bases, the J end by 4 bases, with 12 bases between. CDR3 region: CSAGLGSYGYTF. The CDR3 region has the DNA TGCAGTGCGGGACTAGGGAGCTATGGCTACACCTTC.

The chain carries TRBV10-3 and TRBJ2-5; possibly TRBD1 for D (6 bases). Trimming cost V 4 bases and J 4 bases, with 13 bases left between them. This CDR3 has 14 amino acids. Germline CDR1 and CDR2: ENHRY and SYGVKD. Here the CDR3 reads CAISAGTLGETQYF. The DNA for the CDR3 is TGTGCCATCAGTGCGGGGACATTGGGAGAGACCCAGTACTTC.

Concerning this clonotype: A much larger clone lies a single base off, so this may be a read error. The chain employs TRBV28 and TRBJ2-1; no firm D call. The J call is in doubt because the DNA end fits TRBJ2-7 better. The CDR3 has 10 residues. Germline-derived CDR1 and CDR2 are MDHEN and SYDVKM. The CDR3 loop reads CASSVGQQYF. In nucleotides, the CDR3 is TGTGCCAGCTCAGTCGGGCAGCAGTACTTC.

This clonotype appeared many times. The chain recombines TRBV12-3 or TRBV12-4 with TRBJ2-3; TRBD1 matches at 7 bases. There are 15 residues in the CDR3. With V trimmed by 5 bases and J by 2 bases, 7 bases remained unmatched. The CDR3 bases are TGTGCCAGCAGTGACACCGGGACAGCCACAGATACGCAGTATTTT. Its protein product is CASSDTGTATDTQYF.

A few counts support this clonotype. The rearrangement joins TRBV20-1 to TRBJ1-2; 7 bases match TRBD1. The CDR3 runs 14 residues. Germline values: CDR1 DFQATT, CDR2 SNEGSKA (reference sequence). The V segment lost 6 bases and the J segment 5 bases; nucleotides outside the gene matches: 12. The CDR3 region is CSARPGGIIYGYTF. Written as DNA, the CDR3 is TGCAGTGCACGCCCAGGGGGAATTATTTATGGCTACACCTTC.

This clonotype was seen many times. CDR3 in DNA: TGTGCCAGCTCAATCGGGAGCCTCGGCAATCAGCCCCAGCATTTT. Its protein is CASSIGSLGNQPQHF. The rearrangement joins TRBV18 to TRBJ1-5, with unresolved D. CDR1 is KGHSH, CDR2 LQKENI, per germline. The germline V and J ends were trimmed by 5 bases and 2 bases, with 13 bases remaining between them. This CDR3 has 15 residues.

The table lists this clonotype with many counts. The rearrangement joins TRBV4-1 to TRBJ1-5, with a possible D match to TRBD1 (5 bases). This CDR3 region has 16 residues. CDR1 is MGHRA and CDR2 is YSYEKL in the germline V gene. Trimming took off 4 bases at V and 4 bases at J, with 17 bases between the two ends. Written as DNA, the CDR3 is TGCGCCAGCAGCCCCTTTGAGGGGAAGAGGAATCAGCCCCAGCATTTT. It yields the protein CASSPFEGKRNQPQHF.

This clonotype appeared many times. The chain is built from TRBV10-3 and TRBJ2-5, with D possibly TRBD2 on 6 matching bases. This CDR3 is 13 amino acids long. From germline, CDR1 is ENHRY and CDR2 SYGVKD. V lost 10 bases and J 4 bases, leaving 16 bases between the germline ends. CDR3 in amino acids: CATQAEGSETQYF. In nucleotides, the CDR3 is TGTGCCACCCAGGCGGAGGGTTCAGAGACCCAGTACTTC.

This clonotype has only a few counts. J is TRBJ1-1 and V is TRBV6-1; maybe TRBD1 (6 bases). Trimming shortened V by 5 bases and J by 5 bases, and 18 bases separated the two germline ends. This CDR3 is built from 15 residues. Germline lookup yields CDR1 MNHNS and CDR2 SASEGT. This chain's CDR3 is CASSPVGGRVTEAFF. As DNA, the CDR3 is TGTGCCAGCAGTCCCGTGGGGGGGCGAGTTACTGAAGCTTTCTTT.